This T cell receptor (beta chain) emerged from a study of blood T cell dynamics during melanoma immunotherapy. The sample's time point: pre-treatment baseline. DNA loading was fixed at 350 to 450 ng for all bulk PBMC samples. Libraries were prepared by immunoSEQ multiplex PCR; TCRdb keeps only in-frame clonotypes and omits some of them. The sample consists of about 22,000 clones, nearly 90% of them appearing once. The clonotype originates from a human donor with melanoma. This specimen consisted of blood, obtained from a patient treated with checkpoint blockade.

CDR3 sequence: CASSLAGIYEQYF. CDR3 DNA sequence: TGTGCCAGCAGCTTGGCTGGGATCTACGAGCAGTACTTC. The chain carries TRBV5-4 and TRBJ2-7; D not resolved. V lost 0 bases to trimming and J lost 3 bases, with 7 bases between them. Germline V gene sequence: CDR1 SGHNT, CDR2 YYREEE (reference sequence). This CDR3 comprises 13 residues.